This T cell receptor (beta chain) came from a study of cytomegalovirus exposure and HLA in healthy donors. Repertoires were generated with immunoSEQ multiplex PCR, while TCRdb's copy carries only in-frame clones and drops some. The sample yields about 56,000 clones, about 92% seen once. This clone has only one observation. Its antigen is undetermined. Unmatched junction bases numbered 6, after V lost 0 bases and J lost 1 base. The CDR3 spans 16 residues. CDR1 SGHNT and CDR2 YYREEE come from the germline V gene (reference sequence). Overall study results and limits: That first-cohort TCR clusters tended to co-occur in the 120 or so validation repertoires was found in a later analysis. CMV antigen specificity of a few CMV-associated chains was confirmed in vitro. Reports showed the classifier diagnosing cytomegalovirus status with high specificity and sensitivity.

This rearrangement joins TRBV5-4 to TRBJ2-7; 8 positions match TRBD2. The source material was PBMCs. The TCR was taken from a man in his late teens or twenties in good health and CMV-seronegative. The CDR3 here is CASSLDPSGLSYEQYF. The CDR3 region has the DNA TGTGCCAGCAGCTTGGATCCTAGCGGGCTTTCCTACGAGCAGTACTTC.